These T cell receptor beta chains were read from a single sample in a study of blood T cell repertoires in COVID-19. Data came from immunoSEQ multiplex PCR; TCRdb stores just in-frame clones and leaves some out. The data hold hundreds of thousands of clones, with 75% to 85% observed a single time. What was sequenced was peripheral blood. Receptor source: a man aged 50 to 59 with COVID-19, enrolled during active disease. Each CDR3 is given with its conserved first and last residue. The D gene is left open where the match is weak. Clone size is shown for a subset of rows, as once, few, many or a class of expanded clone.

TRBD1	TRBJ2-1	-	TRBV9	CASSVKGQGARYNEQFF	TGTGCCAGCAGCGTAAAGGGACAGGGGGCTAGGTACAATGAGCAGTTCTTC
-	TRBJ1-2	-	TRBV10-1	CASTEDSFNYGYTF	TGCGCCAGCACCGAGGACTCCTTTAACTATGGCTACACCTTC
-	TRBJ1-3	-	TRBV3-1/TRBV3-2	CASSQDGGRTGNTIYF	TGTGCCAGCAGCCAAGATGGGGGCAGAACTGGAAACACCATATATTTT
TRBD2	TRBJ2-7	-	TRBV4-2	CASSQASSGGVISYEQYF	TGTGCCAGCAGCCAAGCTTCCAGCGGGGGGGTTATTTCCTACGAGCAGTACTTC
-	TRBJ1-4	-	TRBV5-1	CASSLVTGEKLFF	TGCGCCAGCAGCTTGGTCACAGGTGAAAAACTGTTTTTT
-	TRBJ2-1	-	TRBV4-1	CASSQDGGRSYNEQFF	TGCGCCAGCAGCCAAGATGGCGGGCGCTCCTACAATGAGCAGTTCTTC
TRBD1	TRBJ2-7	once	TRBV7-2	CASSLGRTTQGAYEQYF	TGTGCCAGCAGCTTAGGCCGTACTACACAGGGGGCTTACGAGCAGTACTTC
-	TRBJ1-1	-	TRBV6-5	CASSRDFRNTEAFF	TGTGCCAGCAGTCGGGATTTTCGGAACACTGAAGCTTTCTTT
TRBD1	TRBJ1-3	-	TRBV5-6	CASSWGTGSSGNTIYF	TGTGCCAGCAGCTGGGGGACAGGGAGCTCTGGAAACACCATATATTTT
TRBD1	TRBJ1-4	-	TRBV5-1	CASSFGQGGEKLFF	TGCGCCAGCAGCTTTGGACAGGGAGGTGAAAAACTGTTTTTT
-	TRBJ1-5	-	TRBV12-3/TRBV12-4	CASSYRYQPQHF	TGTGCCAGCAGTTACAGATATCAGCCCCAGCATTTT
-	TRBJ1-2	once	TRBV4-1	CASSQVTSNYGYTF	TGCGCCAGCAGCCAGGTTACATCAAACTATGGCTACACCTTC
-	TRBJ1-5	-	TRBV6-5	CATTRKRSNQPQHF	TGTGCCACCACAAGGAAGAGGAGCAATCAGCCCCAGCATTTT
TRBD2	TRBJ2-1	-	TRBV7-3	CASSPTSSGGEQFF	TGTGCCAGCAGCCCGACTAGCAGTGGAGGTGAGCAGTTCTTC
-	TRBJ1-2	-	TRBV4-1	CASSQDGQGNYGYTF	TGCGCCAGCAGCCAAGACGGCCAGGGAAACTATGGCTACACCTTC
-	TRBJ1-4	-	TRBV28	CASSFFGVTNEKLFF	TGTGCCAGCAGTTTTTTCGGGGTAACTAATGAAAAACTGTTTTTT
-	TRBJ2-7	-	TRBV5-1	CASSLEGGPNEQYF	TGCGCCAGCAGCTTGGAGGGGGGGCCTAACGAGCAGTACTTC
-	TRBJ1-1	-	TRBV7-2	CASSLDPRGTEAFF	TGTGCCAGCAGCTTAGATCCTAGGGGCACTGAAGCTTTCTTT
TRBD1	TRBJ1-2	-	TRBV29-1	CSGSGQGNSGYTF	TGCAGCGGATCGGGACAGGGTAACTCTGGCTACACCTTC
TRBD2	TRBJ2-1	-	TRBV7-2	CASSLEGLAGPYNEQFF	TGTGCCAGCAGCTTGGAGGGACTAGCGGGGCCCTACAATGAGCAGTTCTTC
-	TRBJ1-5	-	TRBV18	CASSDGQLHQPQHF	TGTGCCAGCTCAGACGGACAGCTCCATCAGCCCCAGCATTTT
-	TRBJ2-1	-	TRBV4-1	CASSLVGNEQFF	TGCGCCAGCAGCCTTGTCGGGAATGAGCAGTTCTTC
TRBD1	TRBJ2-2	-	TRBV19	CASERQGAAGELFF	TGTGCCAGTGAACGACAGGGAGCGGCCGGGGAGCTGTTTTTT
-	TRBJ2-2	few	TRBV4-2	CASSQFRNTGELFF	TGTGCCAGCAGCCAGTTCCGGAACACCGGGGAGCTGTTTTTT
-	TRBJ2-3	-	TRBV5-1	CASSPTSFPADTQYF	TGCGCCAGCAGCCCGACTAGTTTTCCCGCAGATACGCAGTATTTT
-	TRBJ2-2	-	TRBV6-5	CASSYSIGDTGELFF	TGTGCCAGCAGTTACTCGATAGGGGACACCGGGGAGCTGTTTTTT
TRBD2	TRBJ2-1	-	TRBV4-2	CASSLSPGGFSYNEQFF	TGTGCCAGCAGCCTCTCGCCCGGGGGGTTTTCCTACAATGAGCAGTTCTTC
-	TRBJ1-6	-	TRBV6-5	CASTTQNNSPLHF	TGTGCCAGCACCACACAGAATAATTCACCCCTCCACTTT
TRBD2	TRBJ2-5	-	TRBV7-6	CASSLSGGGAETQYF	TGTGCCAGCAGCCTCTCAGGCGGGGGGGCAGAGACCCAGTACTTC
TRBD2	TRBJ2-1	-	TRBV4-2	CASSPRTSGGGNEQFF	TGTGCCAGCAGCCCGAGGACTAGCGGGGGGGGGAATGAGCAGTTCTTC
TRBD1	TRBJ1-2	-	TRBV27	CASSLAGTGVNYTF	TGTGCCAGCAGTTTGGCCGGGACAGGGGTTAACTACACCTTC
-	TRBJ2-7	-	TRBV5-1	CASSSKSYEQYF	TGCGCCAGCAGCTCAAAATCCTACGAGCAGTACTTC